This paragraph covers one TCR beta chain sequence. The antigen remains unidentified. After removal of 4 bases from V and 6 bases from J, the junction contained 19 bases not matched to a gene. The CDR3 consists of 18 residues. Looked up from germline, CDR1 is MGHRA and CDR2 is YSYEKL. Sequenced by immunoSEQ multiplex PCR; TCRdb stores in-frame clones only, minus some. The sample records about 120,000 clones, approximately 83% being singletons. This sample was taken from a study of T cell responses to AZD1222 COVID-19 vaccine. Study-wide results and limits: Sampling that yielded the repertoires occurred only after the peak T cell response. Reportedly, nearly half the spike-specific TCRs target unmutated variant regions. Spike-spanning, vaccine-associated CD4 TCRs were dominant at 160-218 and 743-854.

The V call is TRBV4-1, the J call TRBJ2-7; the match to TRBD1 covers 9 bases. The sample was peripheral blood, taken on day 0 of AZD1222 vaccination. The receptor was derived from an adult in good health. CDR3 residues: CASSLTHSGTGYFSEQYF. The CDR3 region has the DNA TGCGCCAGCAGCCTGACACACTCCGGGACAGGGTATTTTAGCGAGCAGTACTTC.